This T cell receptor beta chain was captured in a study of shared clonotypes between healthy human individuals. This clone showed up just once. Antigen specificity is unknown. General study points: Among the subsets, naive ones generally showed larger estimated richness than memory ones.

Clones were sequenced by immunoSEQ multiplex PCR, and TCRdb holds only the in-frame ones, with some missing. Altogether roughly 300,000 clones are present, about 73% being singletons, with the ten largest covering about 10%. This TCR was sampled from a man aged 25-40 years in good health. Sample: memory CD4+ T cells sorted from blood. Specified subset: CD45RA-negative fraction.

The CDR3 DNA reads as TGTGCCAGCAGCACCCTGGAGAGCGGAAACACCATATATTTT. Its translation: CASSTLESGNTIYF. J is TRBJ1-3 and V is TRBV28; unclear D gene. The germline V gene has CDR1 MDHEN and CDR2 SYDVKM. Between the trimmed V and J ends, which lost 6 bases and 4 bases, there was a span of 13 bases. This CDR3 spans 14 amino acids.